This T cell receptor beta chain stems from a study of blood T cell repertoires in COVID-19. At the level of the study: COVID-19 samples collected from the United States, Italy and Spain covered acute and convalescent phases. PBMCs, B-cell-depleted T cells, or T cells provided the cDNA or gDNA that made up the material.

The table came from immunoSEQ multiplex PCR; TCRdb's copy has only in-frame clones and leaves some out. The table includes 150,000 to 200,000 clones, roughly 90% detected once. In its sample, this clone was seen once. V lost 8 bases, J lost 7 bases, and 15 bases lay in between. The CDR3 extends over 13 amino acids. The germline V gene has CDR1 MNHEY and CDR2 SVGAGI. The chain carries TRBV6-5 and TRBJ1-5; possibly TRBD1 for D (6 bases). The sequence was collected from a man between 60 and 75 years old with active or convalescent COVID-19. Sequencing used peripheral blood. Here the CDR3 reads CASQRGAGQPQHF. The CDR3 DNA is TGTGCCAGCCAACGGGGGGCTGGGCAGCCCCAGCATTTT.